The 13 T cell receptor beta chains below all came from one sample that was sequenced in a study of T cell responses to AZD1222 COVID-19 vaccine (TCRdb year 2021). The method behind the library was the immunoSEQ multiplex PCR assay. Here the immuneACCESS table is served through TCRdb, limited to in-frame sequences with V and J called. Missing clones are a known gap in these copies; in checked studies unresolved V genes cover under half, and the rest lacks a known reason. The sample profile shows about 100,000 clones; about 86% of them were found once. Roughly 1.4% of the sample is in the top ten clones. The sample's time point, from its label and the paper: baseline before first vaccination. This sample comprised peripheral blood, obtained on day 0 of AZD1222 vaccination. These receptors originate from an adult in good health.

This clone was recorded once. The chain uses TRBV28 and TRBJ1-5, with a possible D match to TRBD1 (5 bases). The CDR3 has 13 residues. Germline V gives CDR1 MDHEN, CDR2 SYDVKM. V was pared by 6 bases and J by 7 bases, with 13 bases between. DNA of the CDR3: TGTGCCAGCAGGCTGGGGGAAGGGCAGCCCCAGCATTTT. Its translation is CASRLGEGQPQHF.

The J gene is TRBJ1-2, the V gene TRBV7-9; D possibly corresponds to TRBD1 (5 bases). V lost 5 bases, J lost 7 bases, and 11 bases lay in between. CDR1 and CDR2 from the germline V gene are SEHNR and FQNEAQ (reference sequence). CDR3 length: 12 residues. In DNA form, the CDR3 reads TGTGCCAGCAGCCTCCGGGACTCTGGCTACACCTTC. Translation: CASSLRDSGYTF.

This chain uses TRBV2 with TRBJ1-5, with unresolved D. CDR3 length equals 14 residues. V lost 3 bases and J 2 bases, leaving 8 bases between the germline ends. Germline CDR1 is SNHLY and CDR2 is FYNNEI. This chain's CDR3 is CASSEGNRNQPQHF. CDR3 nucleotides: TGTGCCAGCAGTGAGGGAAATCGCAATCAGCCCCAGCATTTT.

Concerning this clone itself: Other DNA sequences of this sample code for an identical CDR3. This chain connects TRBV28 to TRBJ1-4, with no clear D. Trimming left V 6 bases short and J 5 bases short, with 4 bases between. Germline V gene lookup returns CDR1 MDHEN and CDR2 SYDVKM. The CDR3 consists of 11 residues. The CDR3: CASRENEKLFF. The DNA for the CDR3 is TGTGCCAGCAGGGAAAATGAAAAACTGTTTTTT. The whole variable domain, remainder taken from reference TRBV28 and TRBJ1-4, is DVKVTQSSRYLVKRTGEKVFLECVQDMDHENMFWYRQDPGLGLRLIYFSYDVKMKEKGDIPEGYSVSREKKERFSLILESASTNQTSMYLCASRENEKLFFGSGTQLSVL.

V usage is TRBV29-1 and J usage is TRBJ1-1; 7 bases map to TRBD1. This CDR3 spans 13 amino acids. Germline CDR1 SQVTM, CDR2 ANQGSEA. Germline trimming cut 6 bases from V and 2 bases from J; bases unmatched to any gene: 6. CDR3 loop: CSVWTGLNTEAFF. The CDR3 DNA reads TGCAGCGTATGGACAGGCCTCAACACTGAAGCTTTCTTT.

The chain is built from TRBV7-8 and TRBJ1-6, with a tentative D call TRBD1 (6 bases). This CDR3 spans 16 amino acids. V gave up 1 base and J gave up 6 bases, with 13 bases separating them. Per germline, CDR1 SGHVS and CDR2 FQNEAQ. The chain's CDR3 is CASSLGGRGSNSPLHF. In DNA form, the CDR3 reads TGTGCCAGCAGCTTAGGAGGCAGGGGATCTAATTCACCCCTCCACTTT.

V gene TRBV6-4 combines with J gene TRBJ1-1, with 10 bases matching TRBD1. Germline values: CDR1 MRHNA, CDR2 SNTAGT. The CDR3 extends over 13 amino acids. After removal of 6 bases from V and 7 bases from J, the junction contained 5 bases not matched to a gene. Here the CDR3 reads CASSLDRGLEAFF. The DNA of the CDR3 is TGTGCCAGCAGCTTAGACAGGGGGCTTGAAGCTTTCTTT.

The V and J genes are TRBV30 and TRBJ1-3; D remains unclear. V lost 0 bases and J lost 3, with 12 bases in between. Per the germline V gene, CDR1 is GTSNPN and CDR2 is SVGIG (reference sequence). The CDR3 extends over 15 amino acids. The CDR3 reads CAWSVRRLYGNTIYF. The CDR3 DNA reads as TGTGCCTGGAGTGTACGTAGACTCTATGGAAACACCATATATTTT.

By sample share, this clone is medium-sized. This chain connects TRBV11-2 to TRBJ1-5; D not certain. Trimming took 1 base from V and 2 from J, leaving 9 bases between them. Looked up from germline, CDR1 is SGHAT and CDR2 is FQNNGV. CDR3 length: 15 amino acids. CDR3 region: CASSLGVGGNQPQHF. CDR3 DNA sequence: TGTGCCAGCAGCTTAGGAGTGGGCGGCAATCAGCCCCAGCATTTT. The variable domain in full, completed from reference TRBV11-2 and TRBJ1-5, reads EAGVAQSPRYKIIEKRQSVAFWCNPISGHATLYWYQQILGQGPKLLIQFQNNGVVDDSQLPKDRFSAERLKGVDSTLKIQPAKLEDSAVYLCASSLGVGGNQPQHFGDGTRLSIL.

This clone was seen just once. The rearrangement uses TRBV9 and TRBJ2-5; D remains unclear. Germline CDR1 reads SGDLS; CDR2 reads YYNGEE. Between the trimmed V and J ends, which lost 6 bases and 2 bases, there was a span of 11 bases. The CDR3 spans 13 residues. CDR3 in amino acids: CASTPGDQETQYF. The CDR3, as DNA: TGTGCCAGCACCCCAGGAGATCAAGAGACCCAGTACTTC. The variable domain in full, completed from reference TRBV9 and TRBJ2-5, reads DSGVTQTPKHLITATGQRVTLRCSPRSGDLSVYWYQQSLDQGLQFLIQYYNGEERAKGNILERFSAQQFPDLHSELNLSSLELGDSALYFCASTPGDQETQYFGPGTRLLVL.

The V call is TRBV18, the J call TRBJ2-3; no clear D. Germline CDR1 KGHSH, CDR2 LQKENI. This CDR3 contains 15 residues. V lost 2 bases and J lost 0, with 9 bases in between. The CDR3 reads CASSPARSSTDTQYF. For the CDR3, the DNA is TGTGCCAGCTCACCAGCGAGATCTAGCACAGATACGCAGTATTTT.

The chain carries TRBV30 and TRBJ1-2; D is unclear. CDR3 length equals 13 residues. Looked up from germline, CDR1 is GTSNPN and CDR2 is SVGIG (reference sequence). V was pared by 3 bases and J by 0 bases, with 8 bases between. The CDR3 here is CAWREGTNYGYTF. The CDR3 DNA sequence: TGTGCCTGGAGAGAGGGTACTAACTATGGCTACACCTTC.

The CDR3 region is CAIRDRDRDTEAFF. The CDR3 coding sequence is TGTGCCATCAGAGACCGGGACAGGGACACTGAAGCTTTCTTT. The chain carries TRBV10-3 and TRBJ1-1; 9 positions match TRBD1. The germline V gene encodes CDR1 ENHRY and CDR2 SYGVKD. With 6 bases clipped from V and 3 bases from J, the junction kept 5 bases outside the gene matches. CDR3 length: 14 residues.